The rows below give T cell receptor beta chains drawn from one sample of a study of cytomegalovirus exposure and HLA in healthy donors. Sequencing used immunoSEQ multiplex PCR; TCRdb keeps in-frame clones, though not all of them. The sample has 95,000 to 150,000 clones; under 70% are singletons. The specimen sequenced was PBMCs. These receptors all stem from a man between 18 and 29 years old in good health and CMV-seronegative. The CDR3 runs from the conserved cysteine through the conserved F or W. The D gene is left open where the match is weak. Part of the rows lack a size; the others show once, few, many or a class for expanded clones.

clone_size cdr3_length j_call v_call d_call cdr3_nt cdr3_aa
NA 16 TRBJ2-2 TRBV25-1 TRBD1 TGTGCCAGCAGTGAACCGGGACAGGGGGCGTACGGGGAGCTGTTTTTT CASSEPGQGAYGELFF
once 15 TRBJ1-5 TRBV27 NA TGTGCCAGCAGTTTATTGCGGAGCCCAAATCAGCCCCAGCATTTT CASSLLRSPNQPQHF
NA 13 TRBJ2-3 TRBV7-6 NA TGTGCCAGCAGCTCATGGCCGACAGATACGCAGTATTTT CASSSWPTDTQYF
NA 19 TRBJ1-5 TRBV2 TRBD1 TGTGCCAGCAGGTACAGGACAGGGGCTGATAAGGAGGGCCATCAGCCCCAGCATTTT CASRYRTGADKEGHQPQHF
NA 13 TRBJ2-1 TRBV6-5 NA TGTGCCAGCAGTCGCATCCCCCCGAGTGAGCAGTTCTTC CASSRIPPSEQFF
NA 13 TRBJ2-7 TRBV30 NA TGTGCCTGGAGGATCCCAGGGCCCTACGAGCAGTACTTC CAWRIPGPYEQYF
NA 13 TRBJ1-2 TRBV30 TRBD1 TGTGCCTGGGGCAGGGGGCTGGGCTATGGCTACACCTTC CAWGRGLGYGYTF
NA 13 TRBJ1-5 TRBV28 NA TGTGCCAGCAGTTCCACTGCGTATCAGCCCCAGCATTTT CASSSTAYQPQHF
NA 13 TRBJ1-2 TRBV6-6 NA TGTGCCAGCAAACCCGGGGGGCACTATGGCTACACCTTC CASKPGGHYGYTF
NA 14 TRBJ2-5 TRBV28 NA TGTGCCAGCAGCTCCTTTGACCGGCGGGAGACCCAGTACTTC CASSSFDRRETQYF
NA 14 TRBJ2-7 TRBV9 NA TGTGCCAGCAGCGTAGGAGCACTTGCCTACGAGCAGTACTTC CASSVGALAYEQYF
few 13 TRBJ1-1 TRBV30 NA TGTGCCTGGAGTGCCCGAGGGAACACTGAAGCTTTCTTT CAWSARGNTEAFF
NA 16 TRBJ1-4 TRBV30 TRBD1 TGTGCCTGGGGACAGGGCGGCTCTTCGACTAATGAAAAACTGTTTTTT CAWGQGGSSTNEKLFF
NA 15 TRBJ2-2 TRBV19 TRBD2 TGTGCCAGTATCTCCTGGCGGGGGGACACCGGGGAGCTGTTTTTT CASISWRGDTGELFF
NA 15 TRBJ2-7 TRBV6-1 NA TGTGCCAGCAGTGCTGTGGCTAGTCGACCCTACGAGCAGTACTTC CASSAVASRPYEQYF
NA 15 TRBJ2-2 TRBV5-1 TRBD1 TGCGCCAGCAGCACCGGGACAGGGGGCACCGGGGAGCTGTTTTTT CASSTGTGGTGELFF
NA 14 TRBJ1-2 TRBV15 NA TGTGCCACCAGCAGGTCACCAGGGATCTATGGCTACACCTTC CATSRSPGIYGYTF
NA 15 TRBJ1-1 TRBV10-1 NA TGCGCCAGCAGTGATGGCGGACACCCGAACACTGAAGCTTTCTTT CASSDGGHPNTEAFF
NA 13 TRBJ2-7 TRBV19 NA TGTGCCACCTCGCGGGCGGGCGGCTACGAGCAGTACTTC CATSRAGGYEQYF
NA 12 TRBJ2-3 TRBV30 NA TGTGCCTGGAGTGTAGGGAGAGATACGCAGTATTTT CAWSVGRDTQYF
NA 17 TRBJ1-5 TRBV28 TRBD1 TGTGCCAGCAGTATAGGACAGGCTCAAAGGGAGAATCAGCCCCAGCATTTT CASSIGQAQRENQPQHF
once 14 TRBJ1-1 TRBV6-5 NA TGTGCCAGCAGTCATCAGGGTAAGGACACTGAAGCTTTCTTT CASSHQGKDTEAFF
NA 18 TRBJ2-7 TRBV28 TRBD1 TGTGCCAGCAGTTCGATCAGGGGGCTGGCGAGGAGCTCCTACGAGCAGTACTTC CASSSIRGLARSSYEQYF
NA 14 TRBJ2-7 TRBV7-9 TRBD2 TGTGCCAGCAGCTACAGACTAGCCGTAGACGAGCAGTACTTC CASSYRLAVDEQYF
few 12 TRBJ2-7 TRBV27 TRBD1 TGTGCCAGCAGTGACAGGGCCTACGAGCAGTACTTC CASSDRAYEQYF
NA 15 TRBJ1-5 TRBV28 TRBD1 TGTGCCATTAACGACAGGGATTATAGCAATCAGCCCCAGCATTTT CAINDRDYSNQPQHF
NA 16 TRBJ1-4 TRBV7-2 TRBD1 TGTGCCAGCAGCTTAGGATTCCGGGACAGGGATGAAAAACTGTTTTTT CASSLGFRDRDEKLFF
NA 16 TRBJ2-2 TRBV2 TRBD1 TGTGCCAGCAGTGAGCGCAGGGGGCTGAAGACCGGGGAGCTGTTTTTT CASSERRGLKTGELFF
NA 14 TRBJ2-1 TRBV5-4 TRBD1 TGTGCCAGCAGTTTGGGCGTTGGACAGGGTGGGCAGTTCTTC CASSLGVGQGGQFF
once 17 TRBJ1-1 TRBV9 NA TGTGCCAGCAGCGTACAGGTGGGCAGACCTATGAACACTGAAGCTTTCTTT CASSVQVGRPMNTEAFF
NA 16 TRBJ1-4 TRBV7-2 NA TGTGCCAGCAGCTTAAATATCAGGGGTGGGAATGAAAAACTGTTTTTT CASSLNIRGGNEKLFF
NA 15 TRBJ1-2 TRBV19 NA TGTGCCAGTAGTATCCCCCCCCCAGGCTCCTATGGCTACACCTTC CASSIPPPGSYGYTF
NA 15 TRBJ2-5 TRBV30 NA TGTGGAATGTCGACAGGAGCCACGTACCAAGAGACCCAGTACTTC CGMSTGATYQETQYF
NA 16 TRBJ2-4 TRBV11-2 NA TGTGCCAGCAGCTTAGTCCCCGCCAGCGGAGAAAACATTCAGTACTTC CASSLVPASGENIQYF
NA 15 TRBJ2-7 TRBV4-3 TRBD2 TGCGCCAGCAGCCTAGTTGGGGAGGGCCTTGGCGAGCAGTACTTC CASSLVGEGLGEQYF
once 12 TRBJ1-1 TRBV29-1 NA TGCAGCGTTGAAGATCCCGTCACTGAAGCTTTCTTT CSVEDPVTEAFF
NA 14 TRBJ1-5 TRBV28 NA TGTGCCAGCAGTTTACAACAGGGAACTCAGCCCCAGCATTTT CASSLQQGTQPQHF
few 14 TRBJ2-1 TRBV2 TRBD2 TGTGCCAGCAGGCGACTAGCGGAATACAATGAGCAGTTCTTC CASRRLAEYNEQFF
NA 15 TRBJ2-5 TRBV7-2 TRBD1 TGTGCCAGCAGCTCGGAATCGACAGGGCCAGAGACCCAGTACTTC CASSSESTGPETQYF
NA 13 TRBJ2-3 TRBV6-4 TRBD1 TGTGCCAGCAGTGAACAGGGGGCAGATACGCAGTATTTT CASSEQGADTQYF
NA 16 TRBJ2-5 TRBV7-9 TRBD1 TGTGCCAGCAGCGTTCTAGGGACAGGGAGGGGGGAGACCCAGTACTTC CASSVLGTGRGETQYF
NA 11 TRBJ2-7 TRBV6-6 NA TGTGCCACCGGCGGTCTCTACGAGCAGTACTTC CATGGLYEQYF
NA 16 TRBJ2-3 TRBV5-6 TRBD1 TGTGCCAGCAGCTTGGGGCGCGGCCAGGGGGCAGATACGCAGTATTTT CASSLGRGQGADTQYF
NA 15 TRBJ2-2 TRBV6-1 TRBD2 TGTGCCAGCTCCCGGACTAGCGGGGCGGCGGGGGAGCTGTTTTTT CASSRTSGAAGELFF
once 15 TRBJ1-2 TRBV5-4 TRBD1 TGTGCCAGTATCCCGGGGGGCCAGGGGGCTTATGGCTACACCTTC CASIPGGQGAYGYTF
NA 15 TRBJ2-7 TRBV4-1 TRBD2 TGCGCCAGCAGCCTGCAACAGCGGGAGCCCTACGAGCAGTACTTC CASSLQQREPYEQYF
NA 16 TRBJ2-4 TRBV4-1 TRBD1 TGCGCCAGCAGCCCGGACAGGGGCTTAGCCAAAAACATTCAGTACTTC CASSPDRGLAKNIQYF
few 13 TRBJ1-4 TRBV7-9 TRBD1 TGTGCCAGCAACGCCGGGACAGGGGAAAAACTGTTTTTT CASNAGTGEKLFF
once 14 TRBJ1-2 TRBV29-1 NA TGCAGCGTTGACCCCGGACAGACCGGCTATGGCTACACCTTC CSVDPGQTGYGYTF
NA 15 TRBJ1-2 TRBV4-3 NA TGCGCCAGCAGCCAAGCCACCAGCGCCAACTATGGCTACACCTTC CASSQATSANYGYTF
NA 15 TRBJ1-2 TRBV15 TRBD1 TGTGCCACCAGCACCCCCGGGACAGGGGTAATTGGCTACACCTTC CATSTPGTGVIGYTF
NA 17 TRBJ2-1 TRBV27 NA TGTGCCAGCAGTTTCTTGTCAGGCCCAAGCTCCTACAATGAGCAGTTCTTC CASSFLSGPSSYNEQFF
NA 14 TRBJ1-2 TRBV15 NA TGTGCCACCAGCAGAGTTTGGGCAAACTATGGCTACACCTTC CATSRVWANYGYTF
NA 14 TRBJ1-2 TRBV7-8 NA TGTGCCAGCAGCTATAACAGGGACCAAAGTGGCTACACCTTC CASSYNRDQSGYTF
NA 15 TRBJ2-5 TRBV9 TRBD2 TGTGCCAGCAGCGTTGGGACTAGCGGTTCTGAGACCCAGTACTTC CASSVGTSGSETQYF
NA 15 TRBJ2-1 TRBV5-4 NA TGTGCCAGCAGCACCCCTGGTGGGCGGGTGGGTGAGCAGTTCTTC CASSTPGGRVGEQFF
NA 13 TRBJ2-3 TRBV19 NA TGTGCCAGTAGTCCAGGGAACACAGATACGCAGTATTTT CASSPGNTDTQYF
few 14 TRBJ2-1 TRBV5-8 TRBD2 TGTGCCAGCAGCATCAGACTAGCAACAAATGAGCAGTTCTTC CASSIRLATNEQFF
few 16 TRBJ1-1 TRBV10-3 TRBD1 TGTGCCATCAGTGAGCAGGGGGTGAATCTGGAGACTGAAGCTTTCTTT CAISEQGVNLETEAFF